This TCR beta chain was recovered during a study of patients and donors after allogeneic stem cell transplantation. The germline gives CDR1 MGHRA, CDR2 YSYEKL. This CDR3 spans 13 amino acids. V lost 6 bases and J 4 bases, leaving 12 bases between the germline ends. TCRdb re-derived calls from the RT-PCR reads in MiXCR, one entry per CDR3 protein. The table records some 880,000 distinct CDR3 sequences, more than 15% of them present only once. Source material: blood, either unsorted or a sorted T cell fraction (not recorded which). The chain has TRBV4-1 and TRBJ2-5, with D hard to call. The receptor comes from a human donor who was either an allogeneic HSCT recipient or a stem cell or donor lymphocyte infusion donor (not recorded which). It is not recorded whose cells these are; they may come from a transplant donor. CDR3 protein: CASRVIGRETQYF. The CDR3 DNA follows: TGCGCCAGCAGGGTTATAGGGCGAGAGACCCAGTACTTC.